The rows below give T cell receptor beta chains drawn from one sample of a study of human T cells and chemical hapten exposure. Each CDR3 protein gets one entry after TCRdb re-called the RACE reads with MiXCR. The table records about 37,000 distinct CDR3 sequences, over 5.5% of them present only once. The sample in question was whole blood, obtained in connection with sensitization to the hapten diphenylcyclopropenone (DPC). Every receptor here comes from a woman in her twenties or thirties with alopecia areata. Some clones in this sample may be carry-over from other donors' samples. CDR3s include the opening cysteine and the closing phenylalanine or tryptophan. The D gene is left open where the match is weak. Where a row states a size, it is once, few, many or the class of an expanded clone; other rows omit it.

v_call: TRBV28
j_call: TRBJ1-1
d_call: TRBD1
clone_size: few
cdr3_nt: TGTGCCAGCAGTTTATGGGACAGGGGTTCTGAAGCTTTCTTT
cdr3_aa: CASSLWDRGSEAFF

v_call: TRBV5-1
j_call: TRBJ2-3
d_call: NA
clone_size: NA
cdr3_nt: TGCGCCAGCAGCTTGGATCCTAAGAGCACAGATACGCAGTATTTT
cdr3_aa: CASSLDPKSTDTQYF

v_call: TRBV3-1
j_call: TRBJ2-1
d_call: NA
clone_size: many
cdr3_nt: TGTGCCAGCAGCCCCTACGGGGGCATAGAGCAGTTCTTC
cdr3_aa: CASSPYGGIEQFF

v_call: TRBV20-1
j_call: TRBJ2-1
d_call: TRBD1
clone_size: few
cdr3_nt: TGCAGTGCTCGCTCCCCTGACAGGGCTTTTCACAATGAGCAGTTCTTC
cdr3_aa: CSARSPDRAFHNEQFF

v_call: TRBV29-1
j_call: TRBJ1-1
d_call: NA
clone_size: many
cdr3_nt: TGCAGCGTGGCCCGGGGAACCCGTGAAGAAGCTTTCTTT
cdr3_aa: CSVARGTREEAFF

v_call: TRBV3-1
j_call: TRBJ1-6
d_call: NA
clone_size: many
cdr3_nt: TGTGCCAGCAGCCGACCCGGGGATTCACCCCTCCACTTT
cdr3_aa: CASSRPGDSPLHF

v_call: TRBV12-3/TRBV12-4
j_call: TRBJ1-2
d_call: TRBD1
clone_size: NA
cdr3_nt: TGTGCCAGCAGTCCACGGACAGGGACCTTATCAGGCTACACCTTC
cdr3_aa: CASSPRTGTLSGYTF

v_call: TRBV27
j_call: TRBJ2-7
d_call: TRBD1
clone_size: NA
cdr3_nt: TGTGCCAGCAGTTTTAGTGGGACAGGGCACTCCTACGAGCAGTACTTC
cdr3_aa: CASSFSGTGHSYEQYF

v_call: TRBV7-7
j_call: TRBJ2-1
d_call: NA
clone_size: many
cdr3_nt: TGTGCCAGCAGCTTAGCCCTGGAGCGGGAGCAGTTCTTC
cdr3_aa: CASSLALEREQFF

v_call: TRBV10-3
j_call: TRBJ2-5
d_call: NA
clone_size: NA
cdr3_nt: TGTGCCATCAGCCTCGGTTCCGAAGGGACCCAGTACTTC
cdr3_aa: CAISLGSEGTQYF

v_call: TRBV14
j_call: TRBJ2-7
d_call: NA
clone_size: many
cdr3_nt: TGTGCCAGCAGCTCGAGCTCCTACGAGCAGTACTTC
cdr3_aa: CASSSSSYEQYF

v_call: TRBV12-3/TRBV12-4
j_call: TRBJ2-5
d_call: NA
clone_size: NA
cdr3_nt: TGTGCCAGCAGTTTAGCGCCAGGTACTCTGGAGACCCAGTACTTC
cdr3_aa: CASSLAPGTLETQYF

v_call: TRBV2
j_call: TRBJ1-6
d_call: TRBD1
clone_size: NA
cdr3_nt: TGTGCCAGCATGGGGACAGAGAATTCACCCCTCCACTTT
cdr3_aa: CASMGTENSPLHF

v_call: TRBV7-6
j_call: TRBJ2-3
d_call: TRBD2
clone_size: many
cdr3_nt: TGTGCCAGCAGTCCGACTAGCGGGGGACTCACAGATACGCAGTATTTT
cdr3_aa: CASSPTSGGLTDTQYF

v_call: TRBV10-3
j_call: TRBJ1-6
d_call: TRBD1
clone_size: NA
cdr3_nt: TGTGCCATCAGTGGACAGGGAACCTTTTCACCCCTCCACTTT
cdr3_aa: CAISGQGTFSPLHF

v_call: TRBV25-1
j_call: TRBJ2-5
d_call: NA
clone_size: NA
cdr3_nt: TGTGCCAGCAGTGAAAACTGGTCGGGGGCGCCGAAAGAGACCCAGTACTTC
cdr3_aa: CASSENWSGAPKETQYF

v_call: TRBV7-2
j_call: TRBJ1-2
d_call: NA
clone_size: NA
cdr3_nt: TGTGCCAGCAGCTTAGAGGGGGGTGGTGGGGATGGCTACACCTTC
cdr3_aa: CASSLEGGGGDGYTF

v_call: TRBV7-8
j_call: TRBJ1-2
d_call: NA
clone_size: many
cdr3_nt: TGTGCCAGCAGCTTGGAGCGGAACTATGGCTACACCTTC
cdr3_aa: CASSLERNYGYTF

v_call: TRBV3-1
j_call: TRBJ1-3
d_call: NA
clone_size: NA
cdr3_nt: TGTGCCAGCAGCCAAGCTCGTTTGAGCTCTGGAAACACCATATATTTT
cdr3_aa: CASSQARLSSGNTIYF

v_call: TRBV6-2/TRBV6-3
j_call: TRBJ2-3
d_call: NA
clone_size: few
cdr3_nt: TGTGCCAGCAGTTACTCGAATACCCCCACAGATACGCAGTATTTT
cdr3_aa: CASSYSNTPTDTQYF

v_call: TRBV27
j_call: TRBJ1-5
d_call: TRBD1
clone_size: many
cdr3_nt: TGTGCCAGCAGTTGGGACAGTTCAAATCAGCCCCAGCATTTT
cdr3_aa: CASSWDSSNQPQHF

v_call: TRBV7-2
j_call: TRBJ1-2
d_call: NA
clone_size: many
cdr3_nt: TGTGCCAGCAGCCCGACAACTAACTATGGCTACACCTTC
cdr3_aa: CASSPTTNYGYTF

v_call: TRBV5-4
j_call: TRBJ2-1
d_call: TRBD2
clone_size: many
cdr3_nt: TGTGCCAGCAGCTTAGCGGGGGGGCGGAGGTTTGAGCAGTTCTTC
cdr3_aa: CASSLAGGRRFEQFF

v_call: TRBV20-1
j_call: TRBJ2-3
d_call: TRBD2
clone_size: many
cdr3_nt: TGCAGTGCTAGACGGGGACTAGCGGATACGCAGTATTTT
cdr3_aa: CSARRGLADTQYF

v_call: TRBV4-3
j_call: TRBJ2-3
d_call: NA
clone_size: NA
cdr3_nt: TGCGCCAGCAGCCAAGTCCCGGGACCCCTCGGGACAGATACGCAGTATTTT
cdr3_aa: CASSQVPGPLGTDTQYF

v_call: TRBV12-3/TRBV12-4
j_call: TRBJ2-1
d_call: TRBD1
clone_size: NA
cdr3_nt: TGTGCCAGCAGTACCGGACAGGGAAACCCCTCCTACAATGAGCAGTTCTTC
cdr3_aa: CASSTGQGNPSYNEQFF

v_call: TRBV6-6
j_call: TRBJ1-1
d_call: NA
clone_size: many
cdr3_nt: TGTGCCAGCACTCTGCTCGGCACTGAAGCTTTCTTT
cdr3_aa: CASTLLGTEAFF

v_call: TRBV7-8
j_call: TRBJ2-7
d_call: TRBD2
clone_size: NA
cdr3_nt: TGTGCCAGCAGCTTAGGCCTACCTAGCGGTGTCTCCTACGAGCAGTACTTC
cdr3_aa: CASSLGLPSGVSYEQYF

v_call: TRBV5-1
j_call: TRBJ1-3
d_call: TRBD1
clone_size: few
cdr3_nt: TGCGCCAGCAGCCCCGGGACAGGGGAAAACACCATATATTTT
cdr3_aa: CASSPGTGENTIYF

v_call: TRBV7-9
j_call: TRBJ1-5
d_call: NA
clone_size: NA
cdr3_nt: TGTGCCAGCAGCGTGTACAATCAGCCCCAGCATTTT
cdr3_aa: CASSVYNQPQHF

v_call: TRBV3-1
j_call: TRBJ2-2
d_call: TRBD1
clone_size: few
cdr3_nt: TGTGCCAGCAGCCACGAAAACAGGGGGCGTAGGACCGGGGAGCTGTTTTTT
cdr3_aa: CASSHENRGRRTGELFF

v_call: TRBV2
j_call: TRBJ1-5
d_call: NA
clone_size: many
cdr3_nt: TGTGCCAGCTCTAGCTTTGGGGCAGCCGTTCAGCCCCAGCATTTT
cdr3_aa: CASSSFGAAVQPQHF

v_call: TRBV7-2
j_call: TRBJ1-4
d_call: NA
clone_size: few
cdr3_nt: TGTGCCAGCAGCTGGGGGCGCGGTGAAAAACTGTTTTTT
cdr3_aa: CASSWGRGEKLFF

v_call: TRBV3-1
j_call: TRBJ2-5
d_call: TRBD2
clone_size: few
cdr3_nt: TGTGCCAGCAGCCGTTCTACCCCGGGACTAGCGGGGGAGCTGTACCAAGAGACCCAGTACTTC
cdr3_aa: CASSRSTPGLAGELYQETQYF

v_call: TRBV7-2
j_call: TRBJ1-2
d_call: TRBD1
clone_size: NA
cdr3_nt: TGTGCCAGCAGCTTACCGGGACAGGGTTTGTTCTATGGCTACACCTTC
cdr3_aa: CASSLPGQGLFYGYTF

v_call: TRBV7-3
j_call: TRBJ2-6
d_call: NA
clone_size: few
cdr3_nt: TGTGCCAGCAGCTTCGACAGGTCTGGAGCCAACGTCCTGACTTTC
cdr3_aa: CASSFDRSGANVLTF

v_call: TRBV6-2/TRBV6-3
j_call: TRBJ1-5
d_call: NA
clone_size: few
cdr3_nt: TGTGCCAGCAGTTATTTCTATAGCAATCAGCCCCAGCATTTT
cdr3_aa: CASSYFYSNQPQHF

v_call: TRBV7-8
j_call: TRBJ2-5
d_call: NA
clone_size: many
cdr3_nt: TGTGCCAGCAGCCCGAGGGGTGGGACCCAGTACTTC
cdr3_aa: CASSPRGGTQYF